The rows below give T cell receptor beta chains drawn from one sample of a study of cytomegalovirus exposure and HLA in healthy donors. Produced via immunoSEQ multiplex PCR; TCRdb's table is partial and in-frame only. The sample contains 80,000 or so clones, over 70% of which appear only once. Sequencing input: PBMCs. These receptors all stem from a woman aged 40 to 49 in good health and CMV-seronegative. CDR3s include the opening cysteine and the closing phenylalanine or tryptophan. The D gene is left open where the match is weak. Clone sizes are given selectively: once, few, many, or a class where the clone is expanded.

TRBJ2-1,.,.,TRBV4-1,TGCGCCAGCAGCCAAACGAGCTCCTACAATGAGCAGTTCTTC,CASSQTSSYNEQFF
TRBJ1-1,few,TRBD1,TRBV10-2,TGCGCCAGCAGTGAGTCGACAGGGTTGTACACTGAAGCTTTCTTT,CASSESTGLYTEAFF
TRBJ1-5,.,.,TRBV7-2,TGTGCCAGCAGCTCCAGGGGTAGCAATCAGCCCCAGCATTTT,CASSSRGSNQPQHF
TRBJ2-5,.,.,TRBV4-1,TGCGCCAGCAGCCAAATCGTTTACTTC,CASSQIVYF
TRBJ2-1,.,TRBD2,TRBV27,TGTGCCAGCAGTTTAAGTCTAGCGGCATACAATGAGCAGTTCTTC,CASSLSLAAYNEQFF
TRBJ2-1,.,.,TRBV27,TGTGCCAGCAGTGGCTACCAGGAGGCATACAATGAGCAGTTCTTC,CASSGYQEAYNEQFF
TRBJ1-2,.,.,TRBV2,TGTGCCAGCAGTGAAGGGTCTGCAGGGGCCTACTATGGCTACACCTTC,CASSEGSAGAYYGYTF
TRBJ2-1,.,.,TRBV2,TGTGCCAGCAGTGGAGAATCCAATTCCTACAATGAGCAGTTCTTC,CASSGESNSYNEQFF
TRBJ1-3,.,TRBD1,TRBV4-1,TGCGCCAGCAGCCAAACCCGCGCTCAGGGGGCTGGAAACACCATATATTTT,CASSQTRAQGAGNTIYF
TRBJ2-6,.,.,TRBV5-6,TGTGCCAGCAGCTTGAGAGGGAGCTCTGGGGCCAACGTCCTGACTTTC,CASSLRGSSGANVLTF
TRBJ1-5,.,.,TRBV5-8,TGTGCCAGCAGGGGGTCGGGGAATCAGCCCCAGCATTTT,CASRGSGNQPQHF
TRBJ2-7,.,TRBD1,TRBV14,TGTGCCAGCAGCCAAGAAAGGGGGCCGTACGAGCAGTACTTC,CASSQERGPYEQYF
TRBJ2-3,.,TRBD1,TRBV27,TGTGCCAGCAGTTTACTGGTCAGCAGGGGGCAAGATACGCAGTATTTT,CASSLLVSRGQDTQYF
TRBJ1-4,few,.,TRBV10-2,TGCGCCAGCAGTGGGCGCAGGCCTGCAACTAATGAAAAACTGTTTTTT,CASSGRRPATNEKLFF
TRBJ1-5,.,TRBD1,TRBV19,TGTGCCAGTAGTACAACAGGGGTCAATCAGCCCCAGCATTTT,CASSTTGVNQPQHF
TRBJ2-7,.,TRBD2,TRBV5-1,TGCGCCAGCAGCTTGGGGGCGGCCACCGGACTAGCGTCCTACGAGCAGTACTTC,CASSLGAATGLASYEQYF
TRBJ1-5,.,.,TRBV9,TGTGCCAGCAGCCAAGGAGGGGAGGGCAATCAGCCCCAGCATTTT,CASSQGGEGNQPQHF
TRBJ2-2,.,.,TRBV6-1,TGTGCCAGCAGAGCCCTAACAGGTTACGGGGAGCTGTTTTTT,CASRALTGYGELFF
TRBJ2-3,.,.,TRBV5-4,TGTGCCAGCAGCTTTTACTTAGCGCATACGCAGTATTTT,CASSFYLAHTQYF